What follows is one T cell receptor beta chain and its context. This sample is part of a study of blood T cell repertoires in COVID-19. Study-wide context: The United States, Italy and Spain supplied acute and convalescent COVID-19 samples.

J gave up 3 bases and V 2 bases, and 6 bases lay outside the gene matches. The CDR3 totals 16 residues. CDR1 is KGHSH and CDR2 is LQKENI in the germline V gene. Authors' analysis steps: Using reference gene primer amplification, nucleated cell counts were estimated. TCRdb keeps only in-frame clones here, not all; method: immunoSEQ multiplex PCR. V, J and clone size reflect that table, while D and trimming were determined from the DNA. The table has roughly 49,000 clones, roughly 89% seen once. Sequencing input: peripheral blood. This TCR derives from a man aged 45 to 65 with acute or convalescent COVID-19. The chain combines TRBV18 with TRBJ1-2; TRBD1 matches at 10 bases. The CDR3 loop reads CASSPSATGGYYGYTF. The CDR3 nucleotides read TGTGCCAGCTCACCATCCGCGACAGGGGGCTACTATGGCTACACCTTC.